This is a list of T cell receptor beta chains from one sample in a study of T-cell reconstitution after alpha-beta-depleted transplantation in children. Using its own MiXCR run on the PCR reads, TCRdb lists one record per CDR3 protein. The profile covers 150,000 to 200,000 distinct CDR3 sequences, with around 7% appearing a single time and about 2.9% taken by the ten largest. Sequencing was performed on PBMCs from the stem cell graft donor, taken from the stem cell graft. Source of these receptors: a human donor who donated a stem cell graft to a child with Wiskott-Aldrich syndrome. Each CDR3 is given with its conserved first and last residue. Each record gives: CDR3 DNA, CDR3 protein, D gene, V gene, clone size, J gene. D genes are given only for firm matches. Size is omitted from some rows. Given values are once, few, many or a class for expanded clones.

cdr3_nt: TGTGCCTGGAGTGTAATAATGAACACTGAAGCTTTCTTT
cdr3_aa: CAWSVIMNTEAFF
d_call: -
v_call: TRBV30
clone_size: few
j_call: TRBJ1-1

cdr3_nt: TGTGCCAGCAGTTACTATTTAGCGGGAGGGTCCTACAATGAGCAGTTCTTC
cdr3_aa: CASSYYLAGGSYNEQFF
d_call: TRBD2
v_call: TRBV5-6
clone_size: many
j_call: TRBJ2-1

cdr3_nt: TGTGCCAGCAGACTACCGGGACCAAAGGGAAACACCATATATTTT
cdr3_aa: CASRLPGPKGNTIYF
d_call: -
v_call: TRBV12-3/TRBV12-4
clone_size: many
j_call: TRBJ1-3

cdr3_nt: TGTGCCAGCAGTGACTCGAACGGGGGCAACGAGCAGTTCTTC
cdr3_aa: CASSDSNGGNEQFF
d_call: -
v_call: TRBV6-4
clone_size: medium-sized
j_call: TRBJ2-1

cdr3_nt: TGCGCCAGCAGGAGCCTCCCCCAGGTTAACTATGGCTACACCTTC
cdr3_aa: CASRSLPQVNYGYTF
d_call: -
v_call: TRBV5-1
clone_size: many
j_call: TRBJ1-2

cdr3_nt: TGTGCCATCAGTGAGTCAGGACGGCTAGCGGGGGGTTACAATGAGCAGTTCTTC
cdr3_aa: CAISESGRLAGGYNEQFF
d_call: TRBD2
v_call: TRBV10-3
clone_size: many
j_call: TRBJ2-1

cdr3_nt: TGTGCCAGCAGTGAAAGGGGCGATATCACCGGGGAGCTGTTTTTT
cdr3_aa: CASSERGDITGELFF
d_call: -
v_call: TRBV2
clone_size: many
j_call: TRBJ2-2

cdr3_nt: TGCGCCAGCAGCCTATGGACTAGCGGGGGAAGGACAGATACGCAGTATTTT
cdr3_aa: CASSLWTSGGRTDTQYF
d_call: TRBD2
v_call: TRBV5-1
clone_size: many
j_call: TRBJ2-3

cdr3_nt: TGCAGTGCCCAATCTAGCGGGGGAGATACGCAGTATTTT
cdr3_aa: CSAQSSGGDTQYF
d_call: TRBD2
v_call: TRBV20-1
clone_size: many
j_call: TRBJ2-3

cdr3_nt: TGCGCCAGCAGTGAGAGTTTGATGACTAGCGGGACCTACGAGCAGTACTTC
cdr3_aa: CASSESLMTSGTYEQYF
d_call: TRBD2
v_call: TRBV10-1
clone_size: many
j_call: TRBJ2-7

cdr3_nt: TGTGCCAGCACCGGTAGCGGGGGTCTATTTAATGAGCAGTTCTTC
cdr3_aa: CASTGSGGLFNEQFF
d_call: TRBD2
v_call: TRBV12-3/TRBV12-4
clone_size: many
j_call: TRBJ2-1

cdr3_nt: TGCAGCGGAGGAATGACAGGGGACTATGGCTACACCTTC
cdr3_aa: CSGGMTGDYGYTF
d_call: TRBD1
v_call: TRBV29-1
clone_size: -
j_call: TRBJ1-2

cdr3_nt: TGCGCCAGCAGCTTGGCTGAGCAGAACCCTAATTCACCCCTCCACTTT
cdr3_aa: CASSLAEQNPNSPLHF
d_call: -
v_call: TRBV5-1
clone_size: -
j_call: TRBJ1-6

cdr3_nt: TGCAGTGCTAGTCGGGCTAGCGGGGGGGCGACAGATACGCAGTATTTT
cdr3_aa: CSASRASGGATDTQYF
d_call: TRBD2
v_call: TRBV20-1
clone_size: many
j_call: TRBJ2-3

cdr3_nt: TGTGCCAGCAGTGCGACTAGCGGGGCTTATACGCAGTATTTT
cdr3_aa: CASSATSGAYTQYF
d_call: TRBD2
v_call: TRBV2
clone_size: -
j_call: TRBJ2-3

cdr3_nt: TGTGCCACCAGCAGAGGGACTAGCGGGATCTGGTTCTTC
cdr3_aa: CATSRGTSGIWFF
d_call: TRBD2
v_call: TRBV15
clone_size: many
j_call: TRBJ2-1

cdr3_nt: TGTGCCAGCAGCCCAACAGGTTACTACGAGCAGTACTTC
cdr3_aa: CASSPTGYYEQYF
d_call: -
v_call: TRBV7-2
clone_size: many
j_call: TRBJ2-7

cdr3_nt: TGCGCCAGCAGCTTGGCGCAGGGGGCCTACCACGAGCAGTACTTC
cdr3_aa: CASSLAQGAYHEQYF
d_call: TRBD1
v_call: TRBV5-1
clone_size: few
j_call: TRBJ2-7

cdr3_nt: TGTGCCAGCAGCCAAAAACCGCAGGAAGAGACCCAGTACTTC
cdr3_aa: CASSQKPQEETQYF
d_call: -
v_call: TRBV3-1
clone_size: few
j_call: TRBJ2-5

cdr3_nt: TGTGCCAGCAGTTTAGCGCGTCAGGGGGCATGGCAGCCCCAGCATTTT
cdr3_aa: CASSLARQGAWQPQHF
d_call: TRBD1
v_call: TRBV12-3/TRBV12-4
clone_size: many
j_call: TRBJ1-5

cdr3_nt: TGTGCCAGCAGCCCGGGGACATCCAGCTCTGGGGCCAACGTCCTGACTTTC
cdr3_aa: CASSPGTSSSGANVLTF
d_call: -
v_call: TRBV12-3/TRBV12-4
clone_size: many
j_call: TRBJ2-6

cdr3_nt: TGTGCCAGCAGCCTAGCCGGACAGGGCGGCACCGAGACCCAGTACTTC
cdr3_aa: CASSLAGQGGTETQYF
d_call: TRBD1
v_call: TRBV11-2
clone_size: -
j_call: TRBJ2-5

cdr3_nt: TGCGCCTGCCGAACGGGGGCGCGGGACTATGGCTACACCTTC
cdr3_aa: CACRTGARDYGYTF
d_call: -
v_call: TRBV5-1
clone_size: many
j_call: TRBJ1-2

cdr3_nt: TGTGCCAGCACCTCTAACAGGGGCGGGCAAGAGACCCAGTACTTC
cdr3_aa: CASTSNRGGQETQYF
d_call: TRBD1
v_call: TRBV12-3/TRBV12-4
clone_size: many
j_call: TRBJ2-5

cdr3_nt: TGTGCCAGCTCCCCCCAGGGAGTGGCAACTAATGAAAAACTGTTTTTT
cdr3_aa: CASSPQGVATNEKLFF
d_call: -
v_call: TRBV18
clone_size: -
j_call: TRBJ1-4

cdr3_nt: TGTGCCAGCGGCTTGGTTAGGGTCGACGAGCAGTACTTC
cdr3_aa: CASGLVRVDEQYF
d_call: -
v_call: TRBV5-5
clone_size: -
j_call: TRBJ2-7

cdr3_nt: TGTGCCAGCAGCCCTCGACTTAGAGAGACCCAGTACTTC
cdr3_aa: CASSPRLRETQYF
d_call: -
v_call: TRBV7-2
clone_size: many
j_call: TRBJ2-5

cdr3_nt: TGTGCCTGGATATACCCTGCTAACTATGGCTACACCTTC
cdr3_aa: CAWIYPANYGYTF
d_call: -
v_call: TRBV30
clone_size: many
j_call: TRBJ1-2

cdr3_nt: TGCGCCAGCATGCGGACAGAGGTCGACGAGCAGTACTTC
cdr3_aa: CASMRTEVDEQYF
d_call: -
v_call: TRBV10-2
clone_size: many
j_call: TRBJ2-7

cdr3_nt: TGCAGTGCGCCAGTTCAGCAGGGATTTTCTAATTCACCCCTCCTCTTT
cdr3_aa: CSAPVQQGFSNSPLLF
d_call: -
v_call: TRBV20-1
clone_size: -
j_call: TRBJ1-6

cdr3_nt: TGCGCCAGCAGCTTGTCTACAGGGTCTAACACCGGGGAGCTGTTTTTT
cdr3_aa: CASSLSTGSNTGELFF
d_call: -
v_call: TRBV5-1
clone_size: many
j_call: TRBJ2-2

cdr3_nt: TGTGCCAGCAGTTACGCAGGCACTGAAGCTTTCTTT
cdr3_aa: CASSYAGTEAFF
d_call: -
v_call: TRBV6-5
clone_size: many
j_call: TRBJ1-1

cdr3_nt: TGTGCCAGCAGTGAAGGAGTCCTAGCGGGAGTCCCAGATACGCAGTATTTT
cdr3_aa: CASSEGVLAGVPDTQYF
d_call: TRBD2
v_call: TRBV2
clone_size: many
j_call: TRBJ2-3

cdr3_nt: TGCAGTGCTAGAGATCTAAGCGGGGTGAGCTCCTACAATGAGCAGTTCTTC
cdr3_aa: CSARDLSGVSSYNEQFF
d_call: TRBD2
v_call: TRBV20-1
clone_size: many
j_call: TRBJ2-1

cdr3_nt: TGCAGTGCTAGGACAGGGACAGCTCAGCCCCAGCATTTT
cdr3_aa: CSARTGTAQPQHF
d_call: TRBD1
v_call: TRBV20-1
clone_size: -
j_call: TRBJ1-5

cdr3_nt: TGCAGCGCCCAACCTCGGGGCTCCTACGAGCAGTACTTC
cdr3_aa: CSAQPRGSYEQYF
d_call: -
v_call: TRBV29-1
clone_size: many
j_call: TRBJ2-7

cdr3_nt: TGCGCCAGCAGCTCGGACCTAAGTACCTACGAGCAGTACTTC
cdr3_aa: CASSSDLSTYEQYF
d_call: -
v_call: TRBV5-1
clone_size: many
j_call: TRBJ2-7

cdr3_nt: TGTGCCAGCAGCCAAGATCTTGCGAACACTGAAGCTTTCTTT
cdr3_aa: CASSQDLANTEAFF
d_call: -
v_call: TRBV3-1
clone_size: few
j_call: TRBJ1-1

cdr3_nt: TGCGCCAGCAGCTGGGGACAGGGGGCCGACGAGCAGTACTTC
cdr3_aa: CASSWGQGADEQYF
d_call: TRBD1
v_call: TRBV5-1
clone_size: many
j_call: TRBJ2-7

cdr3_nt: TGTGCCAGCAGTTCCATCAACTATGGCTACACCTTC
cdr3_aa: CASSSINYGYTF
d_call: -
v_call: TRBV28
clone_size: few
j_call: TRBJ1-2

cdr3_nt: TGTGCCAGCAGCCCTCGGATAAGAAGCGGCCTAGATACGCAGTATTTT
cdr3_aa: CASSPRIRSGLDTQYF
d_call: -
v_call: TRBV7-2
clone_size: many
j_call: TRBJ2-3

cdr3_nt: TGTGCCAGGCCGCAAGGGGGCCGAAATGAAAAACTGTTTTTT
cdr3_aa: CARPQGGRNEKLFF
d_call: TRBD1
v_call: TRBV6-4
clone_size: -
j_call: TRBJ1-4

cdr3_nt: TGTGCCAGCAGCTCCCTATCAGTTGGGACAGAGAAACGTTCCGGGGAGCTGTTTTTT
cdr3_aa: CASSSLSVGTEKRSGELFF
d_call: TRBD1
v_call: TRBV11-1
clone_size: few
j_call: TRBJ2-2

cdr3_nt: TGTGCCAGCAGCCCCGGGACGTTCTACGAGCAGTACTTC
cdr3_aa: CASSPGTFYEQYF
d_call: -
v_call: TRBV7-7
clone_size: many
j_call: TRBJ2-7

cdr3_nt: TGCAGCGTTCCGTCGGGGGGTACTGGGGCCAACGTCCTGACTTTC
cdr3_aa: CSVPSGGTGANVLTF
d_call: TRBD2
v_call: TRBV29-1
clone_size: many
j_call: TRBJ2-6

cdr3_nt: TGCGCCAGCATGGGGAGTCGGTCGACCGGGGAGCTGTTTTTT
cdr3_aa: CASMGSRSTGELFF
d_call: -
v_call: TRBV5-1
clone_size: many
j_call: TRBJ2-2

cdr3_nt: TGCAGCGTTTGGGGGGACCCAACAAAGAACACTGAAGCTTTCTTT
cdr3_aa: CSVWGDPTKNTEAFF
d_call: -
v_call: TRBV29-1
clone_size: many
j_call: TRBJ1-1

cdr3_nt: TGTGCCAGCAGCTCTACCTATAATTCACCCCTCCACTTT
cdr3_aa: CASSSTYNSPLHF
d_call: -
v_call: TRBV11-2
clone_size: -
j_call: TRBJ1-6

cdr3_nt: TGCGCCAGCAGCTACCGGCGACAGGGTATGTCCTACGAGCAGTACTTC
cdr3_aa: CASSYRRQGMSYEQYF
d_call: TRBD1
v_call: TRBV5-1
clone_size: many
j_call: TRBJ2-7

cdr3_nt: TGTGCCAGCAGTTTAGCTGGACGTAGCAATCAGCCCCAGCATTTT
cdr3_aa: CASSLAGRSNQPQHF
d_call: -
v_call: TRBV12-3/TRBV12-4
clone_size: many
j_call: TRBJ1-5

cdr3_nt: TGCGCCAGCAGTGAGTTGTTGTCTGAAGCTTTCTTT
cdr3_aa: CASSELLSEAFF
d_call: -
v_call: TRBV10-2
clone_size: many
j_call: TRBJ1-1

cdr3_nt: TGTGCCAGCAGCCCCAGCTTCGACCACACTGAAGCTTTCTTT
cdr3_aa: CASSPSFDHTEAFF
d_call: -
v_call: TRBV9
clone_size: many
j_call: TRBJ1-1

cdr3_nt: TGTGCCACCAGTGATCCACGATACAATGAGCAGTTCTTC
cdr3_aa: CATSDPRYNEQFF
d_call: -
v_call: TRBV24-1
clone_size: many
j_call: TRBJ2-1

cdr3_nt: TGCAGCGTTGAAGACAGTAAGCAGTACTTC
cdr3_aa: CSVEDSKQYF
d_call: -
v_call: TRBV29-1
clone_size: -
j_call: TRBJ2-7

cdr3_nt: TGTGCCAGCAGCCCTGGAACGCCCCTGGGCTACGAGCAGTACTTC
cdr3_aa: CASSPGTPLGYEQYF
d_call: -
v_call: TRBV12-3/TRBV12-4
clone_size: many
j_call: TRBJ2-7

cdr3_nt: TGCGCCAGCAGCCAAGATGTACGGACCAATCAGCCCCAGCATTTT
cdr3_aa: CASSQDVRTNQPQHF
d_call: -
v_call: TRBV4-3
clone_size: many
j_call: TRBJ1-5

cdr3_nt: TGTGCCAGCTCACGAACCACAGGGGAGGATGGCTACACCTTC
cdr3_aa: CASSRTTGEDGYTF
d_call: TRBD1
v_call: TRBV18
clone_size: -
j_call: TRBJ1-2

cdr3_nt: TGTGCCAGCAGTTTCGGTTCAGGGGCTGGAAACACCATATATTTT
cdr3_aa: CASSFGSGAGNTIYF
d_call: -
v_call: TRBV12-3/TRBV12-4
clone_size: many
j_call: TRBJ1-3